This T cell receptor (beta chain) derives from a study of cytomegalovirus exposure and HLA in healthy donors. This clone was counted once. The V end lost 4 bases, the J end lost 0 bases, and 13 bases lay between the germline ends. Germline CDR1 SNHLY, CDR2 FYNNEI. CDR3 length equals 16 residues. Profiled with immunoSEQ multiplex PCR; TCRdb holds only in-frame clones, not every one. The sample yields about 130,000 clones, roughly 93% seen once. V gene TRBV2 combines with J gene TRBJ1-5; D unresolved. Source material: PBMCs. This receptor was obtained from a woman younger than 35 in good health and CMV-seronegative. The CDR3 sequence: CASSVNKIYSNQPQHF. Here the CDR3 DNA reads TGTGCCAGCAGTGTAAATAAAATTTATAGCAATCAGCCCCAGCATTTT.